What follows are 23 T cell receptor beta chains derived from one specimen sequenced in a study of shared clonotypes between healthy human individuals. Clones were sequenced by immunoSEQ multiplex PCR, and TCRdb holds only the in-frame ones, with some missing. Among 550,000 to 800,000 clones listed, about 90% were seen once. The sample comprised memory CD8+ T cells from PBMCs. Subset: CD45RO+ cells pooled with CCR7-negative TemRA cells. All receptors derive from a man aged 18 to 29 in good health. Some clones in this sample may be carry-over from other donors' samples.

This chain connects TRBV4-1 to TRBJ1-1; D gene unclear. The CDR3 extends over 13 amino acids. The germline CDR1 and CDR2 sequences are MGHRA and YSYEKL. The ends were cut back, 0 bases at V and 9 bases at J, with 11 bases in the middle. CDR3 sequence: CASSQDTRAQAFF. The CDR3 nucleotides read TGCGCCAGCAGCCAAGATACGAGGGCCCAAGCTTTCTTT.

The CDR3 region is CASSVGRDSATNTGELFF. CDR3 bases: TGTGCCAGCAGCGTCGGACGGGACAGCGCAACGAACACCGGGGAGCTGTTTTTT. This sequence joins TRBV9 and TRBJ2-2; 7 bases line up with TRBD1. The CDR3 is 18 amino acids. Trimming at V came to 2 bases and at J to 0 bases, leaving 10 bases not matched to a gene. Germline V gene sequence: CDR1 SGDLS, CDR2 YYNGEE.

In regard to this clone: The same CDR3 can be traced to other DNA sequences in this sample. This chain joins TRBV27 and TRBJ2-1; no clear D. The V end lost 0 bases, the J end lost 5 bases, and 5 bases lay between the germline ends. The CDR3 loop spans 13 amino acids. Germline V gene data show CDR1 as MNHEY and CDR2 as SMNVEV (reference sequence). The chain's CDR3 is CASSLSRNNEQFF. CDR3 sequence (DNA): TGTGCCAGCAGTTTATCCAGGAACAATGAGCAGTTCTTC.

The chain combines TRBV28 with TRBJ2-1; the D gene could be TRBD1 or TRBD2 (5 bases each). The V and J ends lost 3 bases and 13 bases respectively, with 19 bases between them. Germline V gives CDR1 MDHEN, CDR2 SYDVKM. The length of the CDR3 is 14 residues. CDR3 protein: CASSFLRGQARQFF. The DNA for the CDR3 is TGTGCCAGCAGTTTCCTCCGGGGCCAAGCAAGACAGTTCTTC.

This clone was observed once. CDR3 in amino acids: CATSRAGSGKADTQYF. CDR3 nucleotides: TGTGCCACCAGCAGAGCTGGTAGCGGGAAAGCAGATACGCAGTATTTT. The chain uses TRBV15 and TRBJ2-3; the match to TRBD2 covers 8 bases. V was pared by 1 base and J by 4 bases, with 7 bases of the junction left unmatched. Germline assignment: CDR1 LNHNV and CDR2 YYDKDF (reference sequence). The CDR3 loop spans 16 amino acids.

This chain connects TRBV5-1 to TRBJ2-1, with a tentative D call TRBD1 (6 bases). Trimming cost V 2 bases and J 6 bases, with 12 bases left between them. The CDR3 loop spans 14 amino acids. The V gene's germline CDR1 is SGHRS and CDR2 YFSETQ. Here the CDR3 reads CASSFISGANEQFF. In DNA, the CDR3 is TGCGCCAGCAGCTTCATATCAGGGGCCAATGAGCAGTTCTTC.

A remark on this clone: A read error is possible here, since a much larger clone lies one base away. CDR3 region: CAGSLGQTSYEQYF. The CDR3 DNA sequence: TGTGCCGGCAGTCTGGGACAGACCAGCTACGAGCAGTACTTC. The chain is built from TRBV6-5 and TRBJ2-7; 7 bases are a match to TRBD1. The CDR3 sequence is 14 residues long. The germline V gene encodes CDR1 MNHEY and CDR2 SVGAGI.

This rearrangement joins TRBV7-6 to TRBJ1-5; D may be TRBD1 (5 bases). V lost 6 bases to trimming and J lost 5 bases, with 11 bases between them. This CDR3 has 13 residues. Germline V gene lookup returns CDR1 SGHVS and CDR2 FNYEAQ. The CDR3 coding sequence is TGTGCCAGCAGGGCCGGAGGGGATCAGCCCCAGCATTTT. Protein: CASRAGGDQPQHF.

V is TRBV11-2 and J is TRBJ2-4; D is tentatively TRBD1 or TRBD2 (5 bases each). Germline assignment: CDR1 SGHAT and CDR2 FQNNGV. The V and J ends lost 5 bases and 5 bases respectively, with 16 bases between them. The CDR3 totals 15 residues. For the CDR3, the DNA is TGTGCCAGCAGCCAAAGGGGACCCGAGCAAAACATTCAGTACTTC. It encodes CASSQRGPEQNIQYF.

This rearrangement joins TRBV9 to TRBJ1-1; D perhaps matches TRBD1 (5 bases). The V gene's germline CDR1 is SGDLS and CDR2 YYNGEE. This CDR3 has 13 amino acids. V lost 8 bases and J lost 1, with 12 bases in between. CDR3: CASGDRGNTEAFF. The CDR3, as DNA: TGTGCCAGTGGGGATAGGGGGAACACTGAAGCTTTCTTT.

The genes are TRBV9 and TRBJ2-2, with a weak D call TRBD1 (6 bases). Germline V gives CDR1 SGDLS, CDR2 YYNGEE. Trimming cost V 1 base and J 6 bases, with 13 bases left between them. The CDR3 consists of 15 residues. The CDR3 nucleotides read TGTGCCAGCAGCGTATCCAGGGGACCCGCCGGGGAGCTGTTTTTT. Translating gives CASSVSRGPAGELFF.

This clone was counted once. The chain employs TRBV4-1 and TRBJ1-2; TRBD1 is a possible D gene (5 bases). Germline CDR1 and CDR2: MGHRA and YSYEKL. This CDR3 has 15 residues. The V gene lost 0 bases and the J gene lost 1 base, with 9 bases spanning the gap. In nucleotides, the CDR3 is TGCGCCAGCAGCCAAGATGGGGGGGGTAACTATGGCTACACCTTC. This codes for CASSQDGGGNYGYTF.

The chain carries TRBV5-6 and TRBJ2-1; D possibly corresponds to TRBD1 (6 bases). CDR1 and CDR2 from the germline V gene are SGHDT and YYEEEE. The CDR3 is 15 amino acids. The V and J ends lost 6 bases and 9 bases respectively, with 22 bases between them. CDR3: CASNPRSPLQGEQFF. CDR3 nucleotide sequence: TGTGCCAGCAACCCCAGGAGTCCCCTACAGGGTGAGCAGTTCTTC. The full variable domain, completed using reference TRBV5-6 and TRBJ2-1, is DAGVTQSPTHLIKTRGQQVTLRCSPKSGHDTVSWYQQALGQGPQFIFQYYEEEERQRGNFPDRFSGHQFPNYSSELNVNALLLGDSALYLCASNPRSPLQGEQFFGPGTRLTVL.

The V call is TRBV7-9, the J call TRBJ2-7; 9 bases agree with TRBD1. The germline V gene encodes CDR1 SEHNR and CDR2 FQNEAQ (reference sequence). There are 14 residues in the CDR3. The junction had 4 bases not matched to a gene; V was cut back by 4 bases and J by 3 bases. The CDR3 is CASSSRDRVYEQYF. For the CDR3, the DNA is TGTGCCAGCAGCTCACGGGACAGGGTCTACGAGCAGTACTTC.

V usage is TRBV7-9 and J usage is TRBJ1-1; the match to TRBD1 covers 7 bases. CDR1 and CDR2 (germline): SEHNR, FQNEAQ (reference sequence). CDR3 length equals 19 residues. Trimming at V came to 5 bases and at J to 0 bases, leaving 18 bases not matched to a gene. This CDR3 reads CASSPTLGTVKTMNTEAFF. The CDR3 DNA is TGTGCCAGCAGCCCGACCCTAGGGACAGTAAAAACAATGAACACTGAAGCTTTCTTT.

The chain recombines TRBV27 with TRBJ2-3, with 8 nucleotides matching TRBD2. After removal of 10 bases from V and 3 bases from J, the junction contained 15 bases not matched to a gene. The CDR3 has 16 residues. Germline-derived CDR1 and CDR2 are MNHEY and SMNVEV (reference sequence). CDR3 region: CATRGTRFLHTDTQYF. The CDR3 DNA is TGTGCCACCCGTGGGACTAGATTTTTACATACAGATACGCAGTATTTT.

The chain is built from TRBV27 and TRBJ2-7; D is ambiguous. V was clipped by 10 bases and J by 6 bases, with 13 bases between them. The germline V gene encodes CDR1 MNHEY and CDR2 SMNVEV (reference sequence). CDR3 length equals 11 residues. DNA for the CDR3: TGTGCCATCGCCCCCGTTGCCGAGCAGTACTTC. This gives the protein CAIAPVAEQYF.

In this sample, this clone turned up a few times. The chain joins TRBV11-2 to TRBJ1-2, with D perhaps matching TRBD1 (5 bases). Germline assignment: CDR1 SGHAT and CDR2 FQNNGV. Deletions cut 3 bases from V and 7 bases from J, with 9 bases between. This CDR3 is built from 12 residues. CDR3: CASSFQGAGYTF. CDR3 coding DNA: TGTGCCAGCAGCTTCCAGGGTGCTGGCTACACCTTC.

J is TRBJ2-3 and V is TRBV27, with 11 bases matching TRBD1. This CDR3 is 16 amino acids long. Unmatched junction bases numbered 9, after V lost 6 bases and J lost 4 bases. Germline loops: CDR1 MNHEY, CDR2 SMNVEV (reference sequence). CDR3 in DNA: TGTGCCAGCAGCTCCTACCCGGGACAGGGGGCAGATACGCAGTATTTT. The encoded protein is CASSSYPGQGADTQYF.

The chain has TRBV2 and TRBJ2-1, with 7 bases identical to TRBD2. Germline V gene lookup returns CDR1 SNHLY and CDR2 FYNNEI. CDR3 length equals 16 residues. After removal of 5 bases from V and 1 base from J, the junction contained 8 bases not matched to a gene. Here the CDR3 DNA reads TGTGCCAGCAGTCCAACGGGGGGAGGATCCTACAATGAGCAGTTCTTC. Its protein product is CASSPTGGGSYNEQFF.

J is TRBJ2-7 and V is TRBV11-2, with 11 bases lining up with TRBD2. This CDR3 has 19 amino acids. Germline CDR1 and CDR2: SGHAT and FQNNGV. Trimming cost V 0 bases and J 2 bases; bases outside gene matches: 12. DNA for the CDR3: TGTGCCAGCAGCTTAGATCCGATAGCGGGAGGGGGTAGGACCTACGAGCAGTACTTC. Translating gives CASSLDPIAGGGRTYEQYF.

V gene TRBV7-9 combines with J gene TRBJ2-7; possibly TRBD1 for D (6 bases). The V gene's germline CDR1 is SEHNR and CDR2 FQNEAQ (reference sequence). The germline V and J ends were trimmed by 3 bases and 3 bases, with 18 bases remaining between them. This CDR3 region has 16 residues. CDR3 nucleotide sequence: TGTGCCAGCAGCTTTCCCCCGGCCAGGGGCCGCTACGAGCAGTACTTC. This sequence encodes CASSFPPARGRYEQYF.

This clone was found once. The V gene is TRBV27, the J gene TRBJ1-5; D gene uncertain. The CDR3 covers 14 residues. In germline, CDR1 is MNHEY, CDR2 SMNVEV (reference sequence). V lost 3 bases, J lost 7 bases, and 13 bases lay in between. CDR3 amino acids: CASSFWGFNQPQHF. The CDR3 DNA reads as TGTGCCAGCAGTTTTTGGGGATTTAACCAGCCCCAGCATTTT.